This record looks at one TCR beta chain sequence and its context. The entry originates in a study of shared clonotypes between healthy human individuals. This table comes from immunoSEQ multiplex PCR, and its TCRdb copy is limited to in-frame clones, with some not included. The profile covers some 1 million clones, with roughly 80% appearing a single time and 1.4% to 1.5% taken by the ten largest. V was cut by 5 bases and J by 7 bases, with 18 bases left in between. Germline V CDR1 and CDR2: PRHDT, FYEKMQ (reference sequence). The CDR3 has 14 amino acids. What was sequenced was memory CD4+ T cells sorted from blood. Subset here: CD45RA-negative fraction. J is TRBJ2-7 and V is TRBV13; D possibly corresponds to TRBD1 (7 bases). This receptor was obtained from a man younger than 35 in good health. CDR3 bases: TGTGCCAGCAGCCCAGGGGGGAGGTTAGGAGAGCAGTACTTC. It codes for CASSPGGRLGEQYF. Variable domain in full (rest from reference TRBV13 and TRBJ2-7): AAGVIQSPRHLIKEKRETATLKCYPIPRHDTVYWYQQGPGQDPQFLISFYEKMQSDKGSIPDRFSAQQFSDYHSELNMSSLELGDSALYFCASSPGGRLGEQYFGPGTRLTVT.